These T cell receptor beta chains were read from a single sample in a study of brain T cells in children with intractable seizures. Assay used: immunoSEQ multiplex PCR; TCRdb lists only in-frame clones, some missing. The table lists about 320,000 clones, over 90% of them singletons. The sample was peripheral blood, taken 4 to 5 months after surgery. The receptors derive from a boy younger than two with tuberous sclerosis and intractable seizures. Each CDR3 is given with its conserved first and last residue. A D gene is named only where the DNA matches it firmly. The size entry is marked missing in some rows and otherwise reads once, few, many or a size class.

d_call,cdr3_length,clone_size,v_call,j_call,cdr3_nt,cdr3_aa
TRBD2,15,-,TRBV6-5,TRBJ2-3,TGTGCCAGCAGTACTAGCGCGGAGAGCACAGATACGCAGTATTTT,CASSTSAESTDTQYF
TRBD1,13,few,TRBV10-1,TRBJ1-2,TGCGCCAGCAGTGAATTTGACAGGGAAGGTATCACCTTC,CASSEFDREGITF
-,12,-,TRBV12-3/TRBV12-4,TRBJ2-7,TGTGCCAGCAGAGCCTCAGTGGACGAGCAGTACTTC,CASRASVDEQYF
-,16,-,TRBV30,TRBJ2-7,TGTGCCTGGAGTGTCGGGACGGGGAGTCGTGGTTACGAGCAGTACTTC,CAWSVGTGSRGYEQYF
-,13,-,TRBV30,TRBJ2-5,TGTGCCTGGACGTCGGGATTCCAAGAGACCCAGTACTTC,CAWTSGFQETQYF
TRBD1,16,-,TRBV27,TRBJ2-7,TGTGCCAGCAGTCTACTCCCCGGGACAGGGGGCTACGAGCAGTACTTC,CASSLLPGTGGYEQYF
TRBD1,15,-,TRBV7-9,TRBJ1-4,TGTGCCAGCAGCTTTCGGGACAGGGGTTATGAAAAACTGTTTTTT,CASSFRDRGYEKLFF
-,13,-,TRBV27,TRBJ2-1,TGTGCCAGCAGTTTTTTGGGCATGGGTGAGCAGTTCTTC,CASSFLGMGEQFF
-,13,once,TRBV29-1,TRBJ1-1,TGCAGCGTTGACGGGCACCTGAACACTGAAGCTTTCTTT,CSVDGHLNTEAFF
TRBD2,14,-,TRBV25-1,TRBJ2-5,TGTGCCAGCAGTGAGGCGGGGGTCTGGGAGACCCAGTACTTC,CASSEAGVWETQYF
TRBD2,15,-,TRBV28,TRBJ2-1,TGTGCCAGCAGTTTAGTGGGACTAGCCTTAAATGAGCAGTTCTTC,CASSLVGLALNEQFF
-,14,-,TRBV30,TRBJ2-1,TGTGCCTGGAGTCGTCTAGCGACGCGGAATGAGCAGTTCTTC,CAWSRLATRNEQFF
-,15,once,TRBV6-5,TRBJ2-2,TGTGCCAGCAGTTATCTCCCTAGCTTCCCCGGGGAGCTGTTTTTT,CASSYLPSFPGELFF
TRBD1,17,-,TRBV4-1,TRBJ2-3,TGCGCCAGCAGCCAACCCAGGACAGGGGGGAGAACAGATACGCAGTATTTT,CASSQPRTGGRTDTQYF
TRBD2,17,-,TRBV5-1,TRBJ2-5,TGCGCCAGCAGCATTGGCTCGGCTAGCGGGGGGCAAGAGACCCAGTACTTC,CASSIGSASGGQETQYF
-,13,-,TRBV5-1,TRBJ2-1,TGCGCCAGCAGCTTGACCTCTTACAATGAGCAGTTCTTC,CASSLTSYNEQFF
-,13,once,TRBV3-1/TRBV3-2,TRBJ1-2,TGTGCCAGCAGTCTTGGGGCTCTATATGGCTACACCTTC,CASSLGALYGYTF
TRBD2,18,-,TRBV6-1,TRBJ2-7,TGTGCCAGCAGTGTGTACAGGGGGACTAGCGGGGGTCTCTACGAGCAGTACTTC,CASSVYRGTSGGLYEQYF
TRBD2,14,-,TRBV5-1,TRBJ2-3,TGCGCCAGCACCTCCGGGGCGGGGGGTGATACGCAGTATTTT,CASTSGAGGDTQYF
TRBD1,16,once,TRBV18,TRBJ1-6,TGTGCCAGCTCACTCACCGACAGGGCAGGAGAATCACCCCTCCACTTT,CASSLTDRAGESPLHF
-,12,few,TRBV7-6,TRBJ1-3,TGTGCCAGCAGCTTAGACGGAAACACCATATATTTT,CASSLDGNTIYF
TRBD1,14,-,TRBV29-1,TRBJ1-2,TGCAGCGTTGAAGCGACAGGGCGAACTTATGGCTACACCTTC,CSVEATGRTYGYTF
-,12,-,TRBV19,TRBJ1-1,TGTGCCAGTGGGGGCTTGAACACTGAAGCTTTCTTT,CASGGLNTEAFF
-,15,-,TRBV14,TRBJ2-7,TGTGCCAGCAGCCCCTCCCGACACAAGGGCTACGAGCAGTACTTC,CASSPSRHKGYEQYF
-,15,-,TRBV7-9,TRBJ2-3,TGTGCCAGCAGCTTAGCGCCGGCGGGCACAGATACGCAGTATTTT,CASSLAPAGTDTQYF
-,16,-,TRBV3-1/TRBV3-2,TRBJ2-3,TGTGCCAGCAGGAGCCTCTCGGCAGACGACACAGATACGCAGTATTTT,CASRSLSADDTDTQYF
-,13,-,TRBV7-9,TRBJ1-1,TGTGCCAGCAGCTTAACTGCAAACACTGAAGCTTTCTTT,CASSLTANTEAFF
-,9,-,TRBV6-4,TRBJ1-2,TGTGCCAGGGATAATGGCTACACCTTC,CARDNGYTF
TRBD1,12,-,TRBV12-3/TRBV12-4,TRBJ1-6,TGTGCCACCGGGGACAGCCATTCACCCCTCCACTTT,CATGDSHSPLHF
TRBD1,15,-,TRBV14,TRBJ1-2,TGTGCCAGCAGCCAACAAAACAGGGGCAGGAGTGGCTACACCTTC,CASSQQNRGRSGYTF
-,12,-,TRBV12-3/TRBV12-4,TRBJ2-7,TGTGCCAGCAGTTTCCGATTAGATAAGCAGTACTTC,CASSFRLDKQYF
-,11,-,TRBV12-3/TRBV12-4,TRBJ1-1,TGTGCCAGCAGTTTTGGGGCTGAAGCTTTCTTT,CASSFGAEAFF
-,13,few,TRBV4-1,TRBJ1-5,TGCGCCAGCAGCCAAGAGGCTGGGGGGCCCCAGCATTTT,CASSQEAGGPQHF
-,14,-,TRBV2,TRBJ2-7,TGTGCCAGCAGGGATCTCTTGAGGGGCTACGAGCAGTACTTC,CASRDLLRGYEQYF
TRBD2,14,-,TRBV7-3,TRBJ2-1,TGTGCCAGCAGCCAGGGACTAGCGGGGGGAAGGCAGTTCTTC,CASSQGLAGGRQFF
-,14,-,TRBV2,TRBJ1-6,TGTGCCAGCACCAGTCAGACCCATAATTCACCCCTCCACTTT,CASTSQTHNSPLHF
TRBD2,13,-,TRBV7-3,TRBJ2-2,TGTGCCAGCAGCTTTAGCGGGAGTGAGGAGCTGTTTTTT,CASSFSGSEELFF
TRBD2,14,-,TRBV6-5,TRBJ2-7,TGTGCCAGCAGTACTAGCGGCCGAATCTACGAGCAGTACTTC,CASSTSGRIYEQYF
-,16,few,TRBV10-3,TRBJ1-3,TGTGCCATCAGTTGGAGCGAGTCCCTCTCTGGAAACACCATATATTTT,CAISWSESLSGNTIYF
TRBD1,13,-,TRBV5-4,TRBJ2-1,TGTGCCGTCCAGGGGGAGACCTACAATGAGCAGTTCTTC,CAVQGETYNEQFF
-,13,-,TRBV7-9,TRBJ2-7,TGTGCCAGCAGCTCCAGGGAAGTCCACGAGCAGTACTTC,CASSSREVHEQYF
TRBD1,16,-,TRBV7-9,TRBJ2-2,TGTGCCAGCACCGACCTTGACAGGGTTGTAACCGGGGAGCTGTTTTTT,CASTDLDRVVTGELFF
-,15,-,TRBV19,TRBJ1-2,TGTGCCAGTAGTATTGGGCCAGATTGGAGCTATGGCTACACCTTC,CASSIGPDWSYGYTF
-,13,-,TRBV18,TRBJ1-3,TGTGCCAGCTCATCCAATAATGGAAACACCATATATTTT,CASSSNNGNTIYF
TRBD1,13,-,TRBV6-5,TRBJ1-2,TGTGCCAGCAGACCCGGGACAGGGGAAGGCTACACCTTC,CASRPGTGEGYTF
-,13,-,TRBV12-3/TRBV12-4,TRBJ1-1,TGTGCCAGCAGTTTCAGGGTGAACACTGAAGCTTTCTTT,CASSFRVNTEAFF
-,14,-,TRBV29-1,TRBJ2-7,TGCAGCGTTGAGGTGGGGTCCCCTTTGTACGAGCAGTACTTC,CSVEVGSPLYEQYF
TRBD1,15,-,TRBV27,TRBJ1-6,TGTGCCAGCAGTCGCCTGGACAGGGGAAACTCACCCCTCCACTTT,CASSRLDRGNSPLHF